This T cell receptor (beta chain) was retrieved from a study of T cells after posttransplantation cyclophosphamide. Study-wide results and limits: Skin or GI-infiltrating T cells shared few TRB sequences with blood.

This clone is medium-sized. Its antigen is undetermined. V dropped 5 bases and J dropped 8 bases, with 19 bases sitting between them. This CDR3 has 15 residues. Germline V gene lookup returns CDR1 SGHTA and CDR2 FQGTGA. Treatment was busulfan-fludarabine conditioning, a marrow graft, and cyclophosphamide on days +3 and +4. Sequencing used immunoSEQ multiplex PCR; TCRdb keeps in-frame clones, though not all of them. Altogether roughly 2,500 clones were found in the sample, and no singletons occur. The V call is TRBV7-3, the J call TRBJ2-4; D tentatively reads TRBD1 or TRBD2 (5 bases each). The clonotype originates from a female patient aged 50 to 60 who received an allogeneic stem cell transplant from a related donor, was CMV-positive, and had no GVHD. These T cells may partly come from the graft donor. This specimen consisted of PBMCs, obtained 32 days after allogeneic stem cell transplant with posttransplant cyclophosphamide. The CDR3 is CASSQNGKNRHIQYF. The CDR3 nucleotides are TGTGCCAGCAGCCAGAACGGGAAAAACAGGCACATTCAGTACTTC.